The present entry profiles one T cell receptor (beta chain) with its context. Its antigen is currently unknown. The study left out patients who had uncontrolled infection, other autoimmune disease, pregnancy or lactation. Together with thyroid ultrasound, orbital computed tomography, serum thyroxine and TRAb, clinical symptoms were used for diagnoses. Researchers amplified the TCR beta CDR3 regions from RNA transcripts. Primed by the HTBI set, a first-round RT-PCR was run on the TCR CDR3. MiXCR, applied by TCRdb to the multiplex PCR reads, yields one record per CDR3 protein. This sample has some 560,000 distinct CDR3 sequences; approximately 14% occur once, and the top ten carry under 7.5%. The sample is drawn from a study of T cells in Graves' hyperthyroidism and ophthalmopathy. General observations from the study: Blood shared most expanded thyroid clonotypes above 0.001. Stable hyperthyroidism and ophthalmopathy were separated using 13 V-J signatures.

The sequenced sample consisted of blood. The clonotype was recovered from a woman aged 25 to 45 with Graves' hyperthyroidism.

This CDR3 reads CASSSSSGPTYEQYF. The DNA for the CDR3 is TGTGCCAGCAGCTCCTCAAGCGGTCCGACCTACGAGCAGTACTTC. The rearrangement joins TRBV7-9 to TRBJ2-7, with D possibly being TRBD2 (5 bases). Looked up from germline, CDR1 is SEHNR and CDR2 is FQNEAQ (reference sequence). V lost 4 bases to trimming and J lost 2 bases, with 15 bases between them. The CDR3 length is 15 residues.